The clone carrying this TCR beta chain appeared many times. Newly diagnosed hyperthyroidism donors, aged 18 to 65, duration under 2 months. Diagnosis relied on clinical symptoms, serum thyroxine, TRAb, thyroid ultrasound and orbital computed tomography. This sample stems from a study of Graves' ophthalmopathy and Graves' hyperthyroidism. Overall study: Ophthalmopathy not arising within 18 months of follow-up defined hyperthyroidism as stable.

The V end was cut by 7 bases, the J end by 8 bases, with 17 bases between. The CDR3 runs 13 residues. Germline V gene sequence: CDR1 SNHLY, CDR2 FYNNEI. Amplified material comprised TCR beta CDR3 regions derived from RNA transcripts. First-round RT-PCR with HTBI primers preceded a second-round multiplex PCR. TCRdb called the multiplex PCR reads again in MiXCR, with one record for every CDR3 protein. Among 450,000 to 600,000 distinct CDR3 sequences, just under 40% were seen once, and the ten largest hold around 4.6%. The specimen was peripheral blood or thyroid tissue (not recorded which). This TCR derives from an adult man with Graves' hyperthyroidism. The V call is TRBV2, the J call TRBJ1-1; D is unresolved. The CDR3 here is CASMKDLTLEAFF. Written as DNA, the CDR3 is TGTGCCAGCATGAAGGACCTCACACTAGAAGCTTTCTTT.